This TCR beta chain was identified in a study of shared clonotypes between healthy human individuals. About this clone itself: No antigen is known for it.

Clones were sequenced by immunoSEQ multiplex PCR, and TCRdb holds only the in-frame ones, with some missing. This sample has about 600,000 clones, with 95% to 98% found just once. CDR1 and CDR2 from the germline V gene are SGHDT and YYEEEE. The CDR3 covers 12 residues. The V end was cut by 6 bases, the J end by 5 bases, with 11 bases between. Only CD45RO-negative cells positively selected for CCR7 counted as naive CD8 cells, so terminally differentiated effector memory CD45RA+ cells were excluded. Overall study results and limits: Estimated richness values were generally larger in naive subsets than in memory subsets.

This chain links TRBV5-6 with TRBJ1-2; no definite D call. Sequenced material: naive CD8+ T cells sorted from blood. The sequence derives from a young man in good health. The CDR3 sequence is CASTQGSYGYTF. The CDR3 DNA follows: TGTGCCAGCACCCAAGGATCTTATGGCTACACCTTC.